One and the same sample provided the 20 T cell receptor beta chains below, sequenced in a study of blood T cells in healthy people across ages. Combining a sample-barcoded 5' primer with a J-beta primer mix, a second PCR ran for roughly 6 to 12 cycles. TCRdb re-called the 5' RACE reads with MiXCR, one entry per CDR3 protein. The top ten hold about 15% of the sample, which has hundreds of thousands of distinct CDR3 sequences, about 30% seen once. Material for sequencing was blood. The receptors come from an elderly woman in good health.

This clonotype was counted at least ten times. Being one base from a much bigger clone, this may be a read error. The chain is built from TRBV30 and TRBJ2-4; 7 bases agree with TRBD2. The germline gives CDR1 GTSNPN, CDR2 SVGIG (reference sequence). V trimming: 3 bases; J trimming: 2 bases; junction bases outside the gene matches: 4. The CDR3 contains 14 residues. In DNA form, the CDR3 reads TGTGCCTGGAGCCGCGGGGGAACCAAAAACATTCAGTACTTC. Its translation: CAWSRGGTKNIQYF.

This clonotype was counted at least ten times. The chain joins TRBV7-2 to TRBJ2-5; D is tentatively TRBD1 or TRBD2 (6 bases each). Germline-derived CDR1 and CDR2 are SGHTA and FQGNSA. The length of the CDR3 is 15 residues. V lost 5 bases to trimming and J lost 5 bases, with 18 bases between them. Here the CDR3 DNA reads TGTGCCAGCAGCCGGCTTCTGGGGGGCCGGGAGACCCAGTACTTC. It yields the protein CASSRLLGGRETQYF.

With respect to this clonotype: Given a much more abundant clone one base away, this may be a read error. The V and J genes are TRBV25-1 and TRBJ2-1, with 12 nucleotides matching TRBD2. The V and J ends lost 10 bases and 5 bases, in that order; junction bases with no gene match: 9. The germline gives CDR1 MGHDK, CDR2 SYGVNS. The CDR3 runs to 15 residues. CDR3 sequence: CANRGGLAGHNEQFF. CDR3 in DNA: TGTGCCAACAGGGGCGGACTAGCGGGGCACAATGAGCAGTTCTTC. Using reference TRBV25-1 and TRBJ2-1 for the parts outside the CDR3, the full variable domain is EADIYQTPRYLVIGTGKKITLECSQTMGHDKMYWYQQDPGMELHLIHYSYGVNSTEKGDLSSESTVSRIRTEHFPLTLESARPSHTSQYLCANRGGLAGHNEQFFGPGTRLTVL.

The chain links TRBV20-1 to TRBJ2-3, with D hard to call. CDR1 and CDR2 from the germline V gene are DFQATT and SNEGSKA (reference sequence). V dropped 0 bases and J dropped 5 bases, with 6 bases sitting between them. CDR3 length equals 12 residues. CDR3 coding DNA: TGCAGTGCTAGAGAAGTAGAAGATACGCAGTATTTT. This sequence encodes CSAREVEDTQYF.

This clonotype has at least ten counts. The CDR3 sequence: CASRTVRGQVFNEQFF. The CDR3 region has the DNA TGTGCCAGCAGGACGGTGAGGGGGCAGGTCTTTAATGAGCAGTTCTTC. The V gene is TRBV6-6, the J gene TRBJ2-1, with 7 bases fitting TRBD1. The V gene end was trimmed by 6 bases and the J gene end by 7 bases; junction bases not matched to a gene: 15. CDR3 length: 16 residues. Germline values: CDR1 MNHNY, CDR2 SVGAGI (reference sequence).

In this sample, this clonotype turned up many times. The gene calls are TRBV7-9 and TRBJ1-6; the D is unclear. The length of the CDR3 is 12 residues. In germline, CDR1 is SEHNR, CDR2 FQNEAQ (reference sequence). Trimming shortened V by 3 bases and J by 10 bases, and 7 bases separated the two germline ends. CDR3: CASSFLHSPLHF. As DNA, the CDR3 is TGTGCCAGCAGCTTTCTGCACTCACCCCTCCACTTT.

A word on this clonotype: This may stem from a read error, because a much larger clone lies one nucleotide away. The genes are TRBV7-9 and TRBJ1-4; D ambiguous. Germline values: CDR1 SEHNR, CDR2 FQNEAQ (reference sequence). There are 12 residues in the CDR3. In DNA form, the CDR3 reads TGTGCCAGCAGCCGCCGGGATCGAAAACGGTTTTTT. It encodes CASSRRDRKRFF.

This clonotype was detected many times. The genes are TRBV7-2 and TRBJ2-7, with TRBD1 identical over 8 bases. V was pared by 1 base and J by 7 bases, with 21 bases of the junction left unmatched. Germline CDR1 is SGHTA and CDR2 is FQGNSA. This CDR3 comprises 19 residues. The CDR3 region has the DNA TGTGCCAGCAGCTTAGTAGGACAGGGAGCCCGGGGTCTTATTTGGGAGCAGTACTTC. This gives the protein CASSLVGQGARGLIWEQYF.

This clonotype was found many times. The genes are TRBV5-6 and TRBJ2-6; D unclear. Between the trimmed V and J ends, which lost 1 base and 4 bases, there was a span of 6 bases. From germline, CDR1 is SGHDT and CDR2 YYEEEE. CDR3 length: 14 residues. CDR3 loop: CASSLPSGANVLTF. CDR3 DNA: TGTGCCAGCAGCTTGCCCTCGGGGGCCAACGTCCTGACTTTC.

This clonotype occurred a few times. This chain joins TRBV30 and TRBJ2-5, with D possibly being TRBD1 (5 bases). Germline lookup yields CDR1 GTSNPN and CDR2 SVGIG (reference sequence). CDR3 length equals 13 residues. With 2 bases removed from V and 11 bases from J, the gap between germline ends came to 18 bases. The CDR3 reads CAWSFREEGVQYF. The CDR3 DNA sequence: TGTGCCTGGAGTTTCCGCGAGGAAGGGGTGCAGTACTTC.

Concerning this clonotype itself: A much larger clone lies one base from this, so it may be a read error. The genes are TRBV20-1 and TRBJ2-1; TRBD2 agrees at 9 bases. There are 15 residues in the CDR3. The V gene's germline CDR1 is DFQATT and CDR2 SNEGSKA (reference sequence). DNA for the CDR3: TGCAGTGCTAGAGATCAGCGGGGGGTATACAATGGGCAGTTCTTC. Encoded protein: CSARDQRGVYNGQFF.

This clonotype has just a few counts. The rearrangement joins TRBV7-8 to TRBJ2-7; D is uncertain. This CDR3 contains 13 residues. Trimming took 5 bases from V and 7 from J, leaving 15 bases between them. Germline CDR1 is SGHVS and CDR2 is FQNEAQ. CDR3 residues: CASSPQPNNEQYF. The CDR3, as DNA: TGTGCCAGCAGCCCACAGCCCAACAATGAGCAGTACTTC.

The sample holds a few counts of this clonotype. J is TRBJ2-4 and V is TRBV7-8; 7 nucleotides match TRBD1. The end of the DNA aligns better with TRBJ2-7, so the J call may be wrong. Germline CDR1 reads SGHVS; CDR2 reads FQNEAQ. The CDR3 totals 14 residues. CDR3 nucleotides: TGTGCCAGCAGCGCGAGACAGGGAGTGGGCGAGCAGTACTTC. As protein: CASSARQGVGEQYF.

The sample holds many counts of this clonotype. The chain employs TRBV5-1 and TRBJ2-7; no reliable D call. V gave up 4 bases and J gave up 6 bases, with 11 bases separating them. The CDR3 is 12 residues long. Germline-derived CDR1 and CDR2 are SGHRS and YFSETQ. The CDR3 sequence is CASSPEGIEQYF. Here the CDR3 DNA reads TGCGCCAGCAGCCCTGAAGGAATCGAGCAGTACTTC.

The gene calls are TRBV7-6 and TRBJ2-5, with a weak D call TRBD2 (5 bases). The CDR3 loop spans 16 amino acids. CDR1 is SGHVS and CDR2 is FNYEAQ in the germline V gene. Trimming took off 5 bases at V and 2 bases at J, with 18 bases between the two ends. CDR3 amino acids: CASSPPGMTVQETQYF. The CDR3 bases are TGTGCCAGCAGCCCCCCGGGGATGACGGTACAAGAGACCCAGTACTTC.

At least ten counts were recorded for this clonotype. The chain is built from TRBV6-6 and TRBJ2-3; no reliable D call. The CDR3 spans 14 residues. V lost 2 bases and J 1 base, leaving 7 bases between the germline ends. From germline, CDR1 is MNHNY and CDR2 SVGAGI (reference sequence). CDR3 sequence (DNA): TGTGCCAGCAGTTACACCCCGGGCACAGATACGCAGTATTTT. Its translation is CASSYTPGTDTQYF.

This clonotype was detected only a few times. This rearrangement joins TRBV3-1 to TRBJ2-5; D might be TRBD2 (7 bases). The ends were cut back, 4 bases at V and 11 bases at J, with 20 bases in the middle. CDR3 length: 14 residues. In germline, CDR1 is LGHDT, CDR2 YNNKEL (reference sequence). DNA for the CDR3: TGTGCCAGCAGCCCCGGGGGGCGCTACAATGAGCAGTACTTC. Amino acid sequence: CASSPGGRYNEQYF.

With regard to this clonotype: Compared with germline, one end of the junction differs, possibly owing to a read error. J is TRBJ2-7 and V is TRBV20-1; 7 nucleotides match TRBD1. Germline V CDR1 and CDR2: DFQATT, SNEGSKA (reference sequence). This CDR3 is built from 14 residues. CDR3 in DNA: TGCAGTGTTAGAGACCTGACAGGGCGAAACGAGCAGTACTTC. This translates into CSVRDLTGRNEQYF.

The chain couples TRBV5-1 to TRBJ2-7, with 9 positions matching TRBD1. Trimming removed 4 bases from V and 2 bases from J; junction bases left unmatched: 7. CDR3 size: 15 residues. In germline, CDR1 is SGHRS, CDR2 YFSETQ. The CDR3 protein is CASSVGQGGPYEQYF. The DNA of the CDR3 is TGCGCCAGCAGCGTGGGACAGGGTGGCCCCTACGAGCAGTACTTC. The whole variable domain, filled in from reference TRBV5-1 and TRBJ2-7, reads KAGVTQTPRYLIKTRGQQVTLSCSPISGHRSVSWYQQTPGQGLQFLFEYFSETQRNKGNFPGRFSGRQFSNSRSEMNVSTLELGDSALYLCASSVGQGGPYEQYFGPGTRLTVT.

The V and J genes are TRBV10-3 and TRBJ1-5; D possibly corresponds to TRBD1 (5 bases). The CDR3 length is 15 residues. Trimming cost V 10 bases and J 2 bases, with 18 bases left between them. The V gene's germline CDR1 is ENHRY and CDR2 SYGVKD. The CDR3 sequence is CATTGGNNGNQPQHF. DNA of the CDR3: TGTGCCACAACCGGGGGGAACAACGGCAATCAGCCCCAGCATTTT.